These 20 T cell receptor beta chains originate from one sample sequenced in a study of cytomegalovirus exposure and HLA in healthy donors. PCR employed 60 Vbeta and 13 Jbeta primers. Measured with immunoSEQ multiplex PCR; TCRdb has only the in-frame clones, and not every one. The repertoire holds around 70,000 clones, with 75% to 90% as singletons. The sample taken for sequencing was PBMCs. The receptors stem from a human donor in good health.

The V call is TRBV13, the J call TRBJ2-7; 8 nucleotides align to TRBD2. There are 14 residues in the CDR3. V gave up 5 bases and J gave up 2 bases; unmatched junction bases: 5. Germline CDR1 PRHDT, CDR2 FYEKMQ (reference sequence). The CDR3: CASSTGGLTYEQYF. In nucleotides, the CDR3 is TGTGCCAGCAGCACGGGGGGGCTCACCTACGAGCAGTACTTC.

The chain uses TRBV29-1 and TRBJ1-2, with no clear D. Trimming took off 6 bases at V and 8 bases at J, with 19 bases between the two ends. The V gene's germline CDR1 is SQVTM and CDR2 ANQGSEA. CDR3 length: 13 amino acids. The CDR3 DNA is TGCAGCGTCCTTGCAACCCCCTCAGCGGGCTACACCTTC. Protein sequence: CSVLATPSAGYTF.

The sample holds one count of this clone. V gene TRBV5-1 combines with J gene TRBJ1-2, with D unresolved. The CDR3 sequence is 12 residues long. Germline V gene lookup returns CDR1 SGHRS and CDR2 YFSETQ. V lost 1 base and J 7 bases, leaving 8 bases between the germline ends. Here the CDR3 reads CASSLQEAGYTF. The CDR3, as DNA: TGCGCCAGCAGCTTGCAGGAGGCTGGCTACACCTTC.

V usage is TRBV2 and J usage is TRBJ1-1; no reliable D call. Germline V CDR1 and CDR2: SNHLY, FYNNEI. This CDR3 region has 14 residues. Trimming pared 2 bases from V and 7 bases from J, leaving 14 bases between. For the CDR3, the DNA is TGTGCCAGCAGTGAACTTTCCGGGGTTGGTGAAGCTTTCTTT. Protein product: CASSELSGVGEAFF.

About this clone itself: At one of its ends the junction is not consistent with the germline gene, which may arise from a read error. The chain has TRBV27 and TRBJ1-2, with a possible D match to TRBD1 (6 bases). The V gene's germline CDR1 is MNHEY and CDR2 SMNVEV (reference sequence). CDR3 length: 14 amino acids. In nucleotides, the CDR3 is TGTGCCAGCAGCCGAGGGGGGGGGCGGGATGGCTACCCCTTC. This codes for CASSRGGGRDGYPF.

The rearrangement uses TRBV9 and TRBJ1-5; 10 bases map to TRBD1. This CDR3 region has 15 residues. Germline V CDR1 and CDR2: SGDLS, YYNGEE. The junction had 2 bases not matched to a gene; V was cut back by 3 bases and J by 2 bases. In DNA form, the CDR3 reads TGTGCCAGCAGCGCAGGACAGGGGGGCAATCAGCCCCAGCATTTT. Its protein product is CASSAGQGGNQPQHF.

This clone was found a few times. V usage is TRBV4-1 and J usage is TRBJ1-4; D is unclear. The CDR3 consists of 14 residues. V was clipped by 1 base and J by 5 bases, with 8 bases between them. Germline CDR1 MGHRA, CDR2 YSYEKL. Written as DNA, the CDR3 is TGCGCCAGCAGCCAAGTGTCGGGGAATGAAAAACTGTTTTTT. Encoded protein: CASSQVSGNEKLFF.

The chain recombines TRBV6-1 with TRBJ1-1; unclear D gene. From germline, CDR1 is MNHNS and CDR2 SASEGT. V was trimmed by 2 bases and J by 5 bases, leaving 12 bases between them. The CDR3 contains 14 residues. CDR3 loop: CASSEKGGITEAFF. The CDR3 DNA sequence: TGTGCCAGCAGTGAAAAAGGCGGGATAACTGAAGCTTTCTTT.

The V call is TRBV6-1, the J call TRBJ2-7; 7 nucleotides agree with TRBD1. The CDR3 contains 16 residues. The germline V gene has CDR1 MNHNS and CDR2 SASEGT. V trimming: 3 bases; J trimming: 4 bases; junction bases outside the gene matches: 12. CDR3 nucleotide sequence: TGTGCCAGCAGTGAGGGGTTGACAGGGTCGGCGTACGAGCAGTACTTC. Translated: CASSEGLTGSAYEQYF.

The count of this clone is one. V gene TRBV5-6 combines with J gene TRBJ2-7; D is ambiguous. Between the trimmed V and J ends, which lost 2 bases and 2 bases, there was a span of 8 bases. The germline CDR1 and CDR2 sequences are SGHDT and YYEEEE. The CDR3 length is 13 residues. The CDR3 region has the DNA TGTGCCAGCAGCTTCCGTAGAGCCTACGAGCAGTACTTC. This gives the protein CASSFRRAYEQYF. The full variable domain, rest sourced from reference TRBV5-6 and TRBJ2-7, is DAGVTQSPTHLIKTRGQQVTLRCSPKSGHDTVSWYQQALGQGPQFIFQYYEEEERQRGNFPDRFSGHQFPNYSSELNVNALLLGDSALYLCASSFRRAYEQYFGPGTRLTVT.

This clone was counted between two and nine times. This chain links TRBV6-4 with TRBJ1-1, with D perhaps matching TRBD1 (6 bases). V was cut by 2 bases and J by 4 bases, with 11 bases left in between. Germline values: CDR1 MRHNA, CDR2 SNTAGT. The CDR3 totals 14 residues. CDR3 loop: CASSDTQGGTEAFF. The CDR3, as DNA: TGTGCCAGCAGTGACACACAGGGCGGCACTGAAGCTTTCTTT.

In DNA form, the CDR3 reads TGTGCCAGCAGTGACCTGGGACTAGCGGGGGGGCGGGAGACCCAGTACTTC. Amino acid sequence: CASSDLGLAGGRETQYF. V is TRBV6-1 and J is TRBJ2-5; 16 positions agree with TRBD2. The germline V gene encodes CDR1 MNHNS and CDR2 SASEGT. The trim removed 3 bases at V and 5 bases at J, leaving 6 bases unmatched. The CDR3 runs 17 residues.

This chain links TRBV9 with TRBJ2-7; possibly TRBD1 for D (8 bases). V was pared by 4 bases and J by 7 bases, with 12 bases between. The CDR3 consists of 12 residues. Looked up from germline, CDR1 is SGDLS and CDR2 is YYNGEE. The CDR3 coding sequence is TGTGCCAGCAGCCTACAGGGGGGGGAGCAGTACTTC. It encodes CASSLQGGEQYF.

The genes are TRBV6-5 and TRBJ1-1, with D tentatively TRBD1 (6 bases). In germline, CDR1 is MNHEY, CDR2 SVGAGI. The V end was cut by 2 bases, the J end by 3 bases, with 10 bases between. The CDR3 contains 14 residues. CDR3 nucleotides: TGTGCCAGCAGTTACCCAGGGGATTACACTGAAGCTTTCTTT. Its protein is CASSYPGDYTEAFF.

This clone was observed once. The rearrangement links TRBV28 to TRBJ2-1; 8 nucleotides align to TRBD1. Germline V CDR1 and CDR2: MDHEN, SYDVKM. V lost 7 bases, J lost 7 bases, and 15 bases stayed unmatched. The CDR3 sequence is 16 residues long. The CDR3 here is CASTPTGTGLRNEQFF. The CDR3, as DNA: TGTGCCAGCACTCCAACAGGGACAGGCCTTAGGAATGAGCAGTTCTTC.

V usage is TRBV29-1 and J usage is TRBJ2-7; 10 bases match TRBD1. CDR3 length: 15 amino acids. With 4 bases clipped from V and 2 bases from J, the junction kept 8 bases outside the gene matches. The germline V gene has CDR1 SQVTM and CDR2 ANQGSEA. This chain's CDR3 is CSVAAPGTGAYEQYF. As DNA, the CDR3 is TGCAGCGTTGCCGCCCCGGGGACAGGGGCCTACGAGCAGTACTTC.

The V and J genes are TRBV27 and TRBJ2-1; 7 bases align to TRBD2. Germline-derived CDR1 and CDR2 are MNHEY and SMNVEV (reference sequence). The CDR3 loop spans 17 amino acids. The V gene end was trimmed by 7 bases and the J gene end by 5 bases; junction bases not matched to a gene: 17. The CDR3 spells CASTKGPGEGGHNEQFF. CDR3 in DNA: TGTGCCAGCACAAAGGGCCCGGGGGAGGGAGGACACAATGAGCAGTTCTTC.

This sequence joins TRBV7-3 and TRBJ2-3, with 8 bases lining up with TRBD2. The CDR3 sequence is 15 residues long. V was pared by 3 bases and J by 0 bases, with 2 bases of the junction left unmatched. Per germline, CDR1 SGHTA and CDR2 FQGTGA. In DNA, the CDR3 is TGTGCCAGCAGCTTCATAGCGGGGAGCACAGATACGCAGTATTTT. It codes for CASSFIAGSTDTQYF.

The chain carries TRBV6-5 and TRBJ2-5; no firm D call. The J call is in doubt because the DNA end fits TRBJ2-7 better. The CDR3 length is 13 residues. Germline V gene sequence: CDR1 MNHEY, CDR2 SVGAGI. The CDR3 nucleotides are TGTGCCAGCAGGTCCTCGGGTACCTACGAGCAGTACTTC. Translated: CASRSSGTYEQYF.

V gene TRBV7-2 combines with J gene TRBJ2-2; possibly TRBD2 for D (6 bases). The germline V and J ends were trimmed by 5 bases and 6 bases, with 10 bases remaining between them. Germline CDR1 is SGHTA and CDR2 is FQGNSA. The CDR3 length is 13 residues. The CDR3 loop is CASSRPGAGELFF. CDR3 nucleotide sequence: TGTGCCAGCAGCCGCCCGGGAGCCGGGGAGCTGTTTTTT.